This section outlines one T cell receptor (beta chain) sequence together with its context. TCRdb's copy holds only in-frame clones and misses some; the assay was immunoSEQ multiplex PCR. The sample records about 160,000 clones, around 96% being singletons. The CDR3 is 15 residues long. The germline gives CDR1 MNHEY, CDR2 SMNVEV (reference sequence). V lost 6 bases, J lost 1 base, and 13 bases lay in between. These data belong to a study of control samples from healthy donors and cancer patients. Sequencing input: blood. This TCR was recovered from a middle-aged woman in good health. The chain carries TRBV27 and TRBJ1-5; TRBD1 is a possible D gene (5 bases). The CDR3 DNA reads as TGTGCCAGCAGCCCCGGCGGGGGGAGCAATCAGCCCCAGCATTTT. This gives the protein CASSPGGGSNQPQHF.